A single sample is the source of the 10 T cell receptor beta chains below, sequenced in a study of identical twins. TCRdb processed the 5' RACE reads anew with MiXCR; each CDR3 protein has one entry. The table has 1.5 million or so distinct CDR3 sequences, about 30% seen once. The sequencing input was cord blood. All receptors derive from a newborn girl in good health.

This clonotype was seen many times. V is TRBV27 and J is TRBJ2-7; TRBD1 aligns across 7 bases. Germline V lookup: CDR1 MNHEY, CDR2 SMNVEV (reference sequence). This CDR3 is built from 15 residues. V shed 6 bases, J shed 2 bases, and the junction held 10 bases outside the gene matches. The CDR3: CASSLKQGPTYEQYF. CDR3 DNA sequence: TGTGCCAGCAGCCTAAAACAGGGGCCGACCTACGAGCAGTACTTC.

This clonotype was detected ten times or more. The chain uses TRBV2 and TRBJ2-4; the match to TRBD2 covers 12 bases. The CDR3 contains 15 residues. V trimming: 7 bases; J trimming: 0 bases; junction bases outside the gene matches: 1. Germline CDR1 SNHLY, CDR2 FYNNEI. The CDR3 sequence: CASMGLAGAKNIQYF. Written as DNA, the CDR3 is TGTGCCAGCATGGGACTAGCGGGAGCCAAAAACATTCAGTACTTC. Combining the CDR3 with reference TRBV2 and TRBJ2-4 gives the whole variable domain EPEVTQTPSHQVTQMGQEVILRCVPISNHLYFYWYRQILGQKVEFLVSFYNNEISEKSEIFDDQFSVERPDGSNFTLKIRSTKLEDSAMYFCASMGLAGAKNIQYFGAGTRLSVL.

This clonotype was detected only a few times. The chain carries TRBV20-1 and TRBJ2-3, with D uncertain. Germline V gene data show CDR1 as DFQATT and CDR2 as SNEGSKA (reference sequence). The CDR3 loop spans 13 amino acids. The V end was cut by 0 bases, the J end by 8 bases, with 12 bases between. The CDR3 region has the DNA TGCAGTGCTAGAGATCCCTCCCTTCGTACGCAGTATTTT. Protein: CSARDPSLRTQYF.

This clonotype was counted a few times. The chain links TRBV6-6 to TRBJ2-7; possibly TRBD1 or TRBD2 for D (6 bases each). CDR3 length: 14 residues. Trimming removed 5 bases from V and 3 bases from J, with 14 bases in between. The germline V gene has CDR1 MNHNY and CDR2 SVGAGI (reference sequence). The CDR3 DNA reads TGTGCCAGCAGTCCTGGGGGGCCAGACTACGAGCAGTACTTC. It encodes CASSPGGPDYEQYF.

The chain couples TRBV6-1 to TRBJ2-3; the D is unclear. Trimming removed 8 bases from V and 4 bases from J, with 7 bases in between. The CDR3 has 11 residues. Germline lookup yields CDR1 MNHNS and CDR2 SASEGT. The CDR3 sequence is CASGVPDTQYF. Here the CDR3 DNA reads TGTGCCAGCGGGGTTCCAGATACGCAGTATTTT.

This chain connects TRBV21-1 to TRBJ2-1. TRBV21-1 is a pseudogene. The CDR3 totals 12 residues. The CDR3 loop reads CASSKKEETQFF. The CDR3 coding sequence is TGTGCCAGCAGCAAGAAGGAAGAGACCCAGTTCTTC.

This sequence joins TRBV6-2 or TRBV6-3 and TRBJ1-5, with a weak D call TRBD1 (6 bases). This CDR3 region has 18 residues. The germline CDR1 and CDR2 sequences are MNHEY and SVGEGT. The germline V and J ends were trimmed by 0 bases and 0 bases, with 15 bases remaining between them. The CDR3 nucleotides are TGTGCCAGCAGTTACTCGTGGACAGCTTACTATAGCAATCAGCCCCAGCATTTT. Translated, it gives CASSYSWTAYYSNQPQHF.

The chain uses TRBV9 and TRBJ2-1; 9 bases align to TRBD1. The germline CDR1 and CDR2 sequences are SGDLS and YYNGEE. The CDR3 totals 16 residues. J was trimmed by 13 bases and V by 4 bases; bases with no gene match: 18. The CDR3 sequence is CASSITTGGGRETQFF. CDR3 nucleotides: TGTGCCAGCAGCATAACGACAGGGGGTGGTAGAGAGACCCAGTTCTTC.

The chain joins TRBV29-1 to TRBJ1-1; TRBD1 is a possible D gene (5 bases). Germline V gene sequence: CDR1 SQVTM, CDR2 ANQGSEA. There are 12 residues in the CDR3. The CDR3, as DNA: TGCAGTGGTAAGCGGGGGGGGACTGAAGCTTTCTTT. As protein: CSGKRGGTEAFF.

This clonotype was seen a few times. The chain couples TRBV6-6 to TRBJ2-3; D uncertain. The germline gives CDR1 MNHNY, CDR2 SVGAGI (reference sequence). The germline V and J ends were trimmed by 2 bases and 2 bases, with 14 bases remaining between them. This CDR3 region has 16 residues. The DNA for the CDR3 is TGTGCCAGCAGTTACCCGAGTCGGGCCCTCACAGATACGCAGTATTTT. It yields the protein CASSYPSRALTDTQYF.